Below are 23 T cell receptor beta chains sequenced from a single sample in a study of T cells in Graves' hyperthyroidism and ophthalmopathy. RNA transcripts were the template for amplifying TCR beta CDR3 regions. First-round RT-PCR of the TCR CDR3 relied on the HTBI primer set. From the multiplex PCR reads, TCRdb called clonotypes with MiXCR, one entry per CDR3 protein. The table has about 400,000 distinct CDR3 sequences, 15% to 18% seen once. Specimen: blood. All receptors come from a woman aged 18-29 years with Graves' hyperthyroidism.

This clonotype was detected ten times or more. CDR3 residues: CASSLEPEDYGYTF. In nucleotides, the CDR3 is TGCGCCAGCAGCTTGGAGCCCGAGGACTATGGCTACACCTTC. V usage is TRBV5-1 and J usage is TRBJ1-2; D is unclear. Germline V CDR1 and CDR2: SGHRS, YFSETQ. V was trimmed by 0 bases and J by 3 bases, leaving 9 bases between them. This CDR3 is built from 14 residues.

This clonotype was recorded many times. The J gene is TRBJ2-1, the V gene TRBV5-1; 9 nucleotides line up with TRBD1. Trimming took 3 bases from V and 4 from J; bases not matched to a gene: 5. CDR1 and CDR2 (germline): SGHRS, YFSETQ. The CDR3 is 15 amino acids. The CDR3 loop is CASSSSGTGYNEQFF. The CDR3, as DNA: TGCGCCAGCAGCTCCTCCGGGACAGGGTACAATGAGCAGTTCTTC.

This clonotype was seen many times. The chain employs TRBV7-8 and TRBJ2-1; D is tentatively TRBD1 or TRBD2 (5 bases each). The CDR3 runs to 12 residues. Germline lookup yields CDR1 SGHVS and CDR2 FQNEAQ. V was cut by 5 bases and J by 8 bases, with 10 bases left in between. The CDR3, as DNA: TGTGCCAGCAGCCCTAGGGACGATGAGCAGTTCTTC. This sequence encodes CASSPRDDEQFF.

This clonotype was seen a single time. The chain employs TRBV24-1 and TRBJ1-5; 7 bases map to TRBD1. The CDR3 spans 14 residues. V shed 4 bases and J 4 bases; nucleotides not matched to a gene: 3. Germline V lookup: CDR1 KGHDR, CDR2 SFDVKD. The CDR3 DNA is TGTGCCACCAGTGAACCAGGGGGGAATCAGCCCCAGCATTTT. The encoded protein is CATSEPGGNQPQHF.

This clonotype has ten or more counts. V gene TRBV29-1 combines with J gene TRBJ1-1, with D unclear. The ends were cut back, 3 bases at V and 1 base at J, with 15 bases in the middle. CDR3 size: 15 residues. CDR1 is SQVTM and CDR2 is ANQGSEA in the germline V gene. CDR3 sequence: CSVDVLQSENTEAFF. Written as DNA, the CDR3 is TGCAGCGTTGATGTATTACAGAGTGAGAACACTGAAGCTTTCTTT.

This clonotype was seen repeatedly, ten times or more. The chain recombines TRBV3-1 with TRBJ2-1, with D perhaps matching TRBD1 (5 bases). Trimming stripped 1 base from V and 8 bases from J, with 21 bases between. CDR3 length: 17 residues. Germline-derived CDR1 and CDR2 are LGHDT and YNNKEL (reference sequence). The CDR3 region is CASSQGKGEGVWDEQFF. In nucleotides, the CDR3 is TGTGCCAGCAGCCAAGGTAAAGGTGAAGGGGTTTGGGATGAGCAGTTCTTC.

The J gene is TRBJ1-2, the V gene TRBV19, with 10 bases aligning to TRBD1. CDR3 length equals 17 residues. Germline V gives CDR1 LNHDA, CDR2 SQIVND (reference sequence). V dropped 7 bases and J dropped 1; count of bases not matched to a gene: 12. The CDR3 DNA follows: TGTGCCAGTACAATGGGACAGGGGACCCGGATTAACTATGGCTACACCTTC. Translating gives CASTMGQGTRINYGYTF.

This clonotype appeared a few times. The chain recombines TRBV19 with TRBJ2-7; 8 bases map to TRBD1. Looked up from germline, CDR1 is LNHDA and CDR2 is SQIVND (reference sequence). This CDR3 contains 15 residues. Germline trimming cut 5 bases from V and 0 bases from J; bases unmatched to any gene: 6. CDR3 sequence: CASSANRGYSYEQYF. DNA for the CDR3: TGTGCCAGTAGTGCGAACAGGGGGTACTCCTACGAGCAGTACTTC.

This clonotype was counted many times. The J gene is TRBJ1-1, the V gene TRBV28; the D gene is possibly TRBD1 (6 bases). CDR1 is MDHEN and CDR2 is SYDVKM in the germline V gene. V shed 5 bases and J shed 0 bases, with 10 bases lying between them. CDR3 length equals 14 residues. Here the CDR3 reads CASSKGGMNTEAFF. In DNA form, the CDR3 reads TGTGCCAGCAGTAAAGGGGGAATGAACACTGAAGCTTTCTTT. The full variable domain, in which reference TRBV28 and TRBJ1-1 provide the parts outside the CDR3, is DVKVTQSSRYLVKRTGEKVFLECVQDMDHENMFWYRQDPGLGLRLIYFSYDVKMKEKGDIPEGYSVSREKKERFSLILESASTNQTSMYLCASSKGGMNTEAFFGQGTRLTVV.

This clonotype was seen more than once but under ten times. This rearrangement joins TRBV29-1 to TRBJ2-7; no clear D. Trimming removed 5 bases from V and 4 bases from J, with 15 bases in between. This CDR3 region has 13 residues. CDR1 is SQVTM and CDR2 is ANQGSEA in the germline V gene. CDR3 amino acids: CSVKKVGPYEQYF. As DNA, the CDR3 is TGCAGCGTTAAGAAAGTGGGTCCATACGAGCAGTACTTC.

The chain has TRBV7-9 and TRBJ1-2, with D unclear. Germline lookup yields CDR1 SEHNR and CDR2 FQNEAQ (reference sequence). V lost 7 bases and J lost 4, with 16 bases in between. This CDR3 has 14 residues. The CDR3 sequence is CASTIHGLGYGYTF. The CDR3 nucleotides read TGTGCCAGCACTATACATGGGCTCGGCTATGGCTACACCTTC.

The sample holds many counts of this clonotype. This chain links TRBV6-2 or TRBV6-3 with TRBJ2-5; TRBD2 aligns across 8 bases. The CDR3 totals 14 residues. Germline V gives CDR1 MNHEY, CDR2 SVGEGT. V was clipped by 6 bases and J by 4 bases; unmatched bases: 7. In DNA form, the CDR3 reads TGTGCCAGCAGAATGCGGGGGGTGAGAGAGACCCAGTACTTC. Translating gives CASRMRGVRETQYF.

This clonotype was counted many times. This rearrangement joins TRBV6-5 to TRBJ1-5; D remains unclear. Germline CDR1 reads MNHEY; CDR2 reads SVGAGI. The CDR3 runs 13 residues. The germline V and J ends were trimmed by 0 bases and 3 bases, with 3 bases remaining between them. The CDR3 DNA follows: TGTGCCAGCAGTTACTCGGTCAATCAGCCCCAGCATTTT. Protein sequence: CASSYSVNQPQHF.

There are many counts of this clonotype. V usage is TRBV5-1 and J usage is TRBJ2-2, with D perhaps matching TRBD1 (6 bases). Per the germline V gene, CDR1 is SGHRS and CDR2 is YFSETQ. The CDR3 runs 14 residues. The V and J ends lost 2 bases and 5 bases respectively, with 10 bases between them. The CDR3 reads CASSFLQGTGELFF. The DNA of the CDR3 is TGCGCCAGCAGCTTTCTGCAGGGGACCGGGGAGCTGTTTTTT.

A remark on this clonotype: Germline and junction disagree at one end, which may indicate a read error. CDR3 nucleotides: TGTGCCCGCAGCCCCGAAGGGCCCGGTACTGAAGCTTTCTTT. Translating it yields CARSPEGPGTEAFF. This rearrangement joins TRBV28 to TRBJ1-1; D is ambiguous. The length of the CDR3 is 14 residues. Germline lookup yields CDR1 MDHEN and CDR2 SYDVKM. Full variable domain (missing parts from reference TRBV28 and TRBJ1-1): DVKVTQSSRYLVKRTGEKVFLECVQDMDHENMFWYRQDPGLGLRLIYFSYDVKMKEKGDIPEGYSVSREKKERFSLILESASTNQTSMYLCARSPEGPGTEAFFGQGTRLTVV.

The chain has TRBV12-3 or TRBV12-4 and TRBJ2-7, with 8 bases identical to TRBD2. Losses at the gene ends were 6 bases for V and 2 bases for J; bases not matched to a gene: 3. The CDR3 loop spans 13 amino acids. The CDR3, as DNA: TGTGCCAGCAGGGCGGGACTAGCCTACGAGCAGTACTTC. It encodes CASRAGLAYEQYF.

In DNA, the CDR3 is TGTGCCAGCAGCCTTGGGACAGGAGGCCCTCACTACCCTGGAAACACCATATATTTT. Translated: CASSLGTGGPHYPGNTIYF. The chain employs TRBV27 and TRBJ1-3; 8 nucleotides line up with TRBD1. From germline, CDR1 is MNHEY and CDR2 SMNVEV (reference sequence). The length of the CDR3 is 19 residues. V gave up 6 bases and J gave up 2 bases; unmatched junction bases: 18.

The rearrangement joins TRBV19 to TRBJ2-3; the D gene is possibly TRBD2 (5 bases). This CDR3 contains 15 residues. Germline V gives CDR1 LNHDA, CDR2 SQIVND (reference sequence). V shed 1 base and J shed 0 bases, with 8 bases lying between them. In DNA form, the CDR3 reads TGTGCCAGTAGTATAGCCCGGGATAGCACAGATACGCAGTATTTT. This sequence encodes CASSIARDSTDTQYF.

The chain employs TRBV5-6 and TRBJ2-3, with 8 positions matching TRBD2. The junction had 6 bases not matched to a gene; V was cut back by 5 bases and J by 4 bases. CDR3 length equals 14 residues. CDR1 SGHDT and CDR2 YYEEEE come from the germline V gene. The CDR3, as DNA: TGTGCCAGCAGATTAGCGGGGAGGTCAGATACGCAGTATTTT. This translates into CASRLAGRSDTQYF.

This clonotype was found many times. The J gene is TRBJ2-5, the V gene TRBV5-1, with D perhaps matching TRBD1 or TRBD2 (6 bases each). The CDR3 runs 12 residues. The V end lost 7 bases, the J end lost 5 bases, and 12 bases lay between the germline ends. Germline V gene data show CDR1 as SGHRS and CDR2 as YFSETQ. The CDR3 nucleotides read TGCGCCAGCGGGCCGGGGGCTGAGACCCAGTACTTC. Encoded protein: CASGPGAETQYF.

This clonotype was seen at least ten times. The rearrangement links TRBV28 to TRBJ1-1; weak D call: TRBD1 (5 bases). V lost 7 bases and J 4 bases, leaving 10 bases between the germline ends. The CDR3 sequence is 12 residues long. Germline V CDR1 and CDR2: MDHEN, SYDVKM. The chain's CDR3 is CASTSGGTEAFF. In DNA, the CDR3 is TGTGCCAGCACCAGTGGGGGCACTGAAGCTTTCTTT.

This clonotype was recorded at least ten times. The chain couples TRBV5-1 to TRBJ2-7; maybe TRBD1 (6 bases). V was trimmed by 3 bases and J by 5 bases, leaving 15 bases between them. The CDR3 sequence is 14 residues long. Germline loops: CDR1 SGHRS, CDR2 YFSETQ. In DNA form, the CDR3 reads TGCGCCAGCAGCTCGACGGTCAACAGGGACGAGCAGTACTTC. Translated, it gives CASSSTVNRDEQYF.

This chain uses TRBV12-3 or TRBV12-4 with TRBJ1-5; D ambiguous. This CDR3 spans 16 amino acids. V lost 2 bases, J lost 0 bases, and 11 bases lay in between. The CDR3 DNA reads as TGTGCCAGCAGTTTAAAAAGCATTAATAGCAATCAGCCCCAGCATTTT. It specifies CASSLKSINSNQPQHF.